This T cell receptor beta chain is from a study of immune evolution from preneoplasia to lung adenocarcinoma. Study information: HLA loss of heterozygosity: under 7.5% AIS, about 15% MIA, about 32% ADC, none AAH. The study, taken as a whole, reports: Later-stage lesions seemingly showed higher T cell density and diversity than normal lung.

This CDR3 has 14 amino acids. The V gene lost 8 bases and the J gene lost 4 bases, with 14 bases spanning the gap. Germline V gene lookup returns CDR1 MGHDK and CDR2 SYGVNS. Generated by immunoSEQ multiplex PCR, the TCRdb table keeps only in-frame clones and is missing some. Of several thousand clones in the sample, over 75% were seen once. Resections took place in Japan or China from about 2013 to 2018. After pathologic assessment, macro-dissection selected premalignant or tumor cells for extraction. Comments on this clone: Its antigen is not known.

The sample taken for sequencing was FFPE lung adenocarcinoma in situ tissue. This chain joins TRBV25-1 and TRBJ2-2; D remains ambiguous. The TCR sequence derives from a person in their sixties or seventies with lung adenocarcinoma. CDR3 DNA: TGTGCCAGCGGAAAAGACATCGCCACCGGGGAGCTGTTTTTT. This encodes CASGKDIATGELFF.